A single T cell receptor beta chain is shown here with its context. Its antigen remains unidentified. It was with 60 Vbeta and 13 Jbeta primers that the PCR ran. Here immunoSEQ multiplex PCR was the method, and the copy in TCRdb shows in-frame clones only, minus some. The sample carries 100,000 to 150,000 clones, around 69% recorded once. This sample stems from a study of cytomegalovirus exposure and HLA in healthy donors. Across the study: Falling in the Caucasian-associated ancestry cluster were approximately 86% of around 370 genotyped donors. Overall study results and limits: A later analysis found most CMV-associated TCR beta chains apparently HLA-restricted. Based on reports, TCR beta sequences accurately predicted HLA-A and HLA-B alleles for most subjects. A later analysis linked a missense DCLRE1C variant to TCR beta V- and J-gene trimming.

Germline CDR1 and CDR2: SGHDT and YYEEEE. V lost 0 bases and J lost 1, with 12 bases in between. This CDR3 contains 16 residues. Sequences were obtained from PBMCs. The chain carries TRBV5-6 and TRBJ2-3; a possible D gene is TRBD1 (5 bases). This TCR was recovered from a woman aged 40 to 50 in good health and CMV-seropositive. CDR3 bases: TGTGCCAGCAGCTTGGCTAGGGGTGGGGGCACAGATACGCAGTATTTT. This sequence encodes CASSLARGGGTDTQYF.